This is a list of T cell receptor beta chains from one sample in a study of blood T cell repertoires in COVID-19. Profiled with immunoSEQ multiplex PCR; TCRdb holds only in-frame clones, not every one. The table records more than 120,000 clones, over 80% of them present only once. The sequenced material came from peripheral blood. The origin of the receptors is a woman in her forties or fifties with acute or convalescent COVID-19. CDR3s include the opening cysteine and the closing phenylalanine or tryptophan. The D gene is left open where the match is weak. The size entry is marked missing in some rows and otherwise reads once, few, many or a size class.

>TRBJ1-1|.|TRBV7-9|.
CASSLAPGNTEAFF
TGTGCCAGCAGCTTAGCGCCGGGGAACACTGAAGCTTTCTTT
>TRBJ2-5|TRBD1|TRBV7-8|.
CASSPQGGEETQYF
TGTGCCAGCAGCCCACAGGGGGGAGAAGAGACCCAGTACTTC
>TRBJ1-3|TRBD1|TRBV6-1|.
CASSEQGAGNTIYF
TGTGCCAGCAGCGAACAGGGGGCTGGAAACACCATATATTTT
>TRBJ2-7|.|TRBV19|once
CASSIRPGLLYTYEQYF
TGTGCCAGTAGTATACGCCCCGGGTTACTTTACACCTACGAGCAGTACTTC
>TRBJ1-2|TRBD1|TRBV7-9|.
CASSLALTGNNYGYTF
TGTGCCAGCAGCTTGGCCCTGACAGGGAACAACTATGGCTACACCTTC
>TRBJ2-2|.|TRBV10-3|.
CAFGTSDTGELFF
TGTGCCTTCGGGACATCTGACACCGGGGAGCTGTTTTTT
>TRBJ2-1|TRBD2|TRBV6-2/TRBV6-3|.
CASSPASGLAFYNEQFF
TGTGCCAGCAGCCCTGCCTCGGGACTAGCGTTCTACAATGAGCAGTTCTTC
>TRBJ1-2|.|TRBV7-9|.
CASSLTPGGVANYGYTF
TGTGCCAGCAGCTTAACGCCGGGAGGGGTAGCTAACTATGGCTACACCTTC
>TRBJ2-7|.|TRBV4-1|.
CASSRDSVSYEQYF
TGCGCCAGCAGCCGGGACTCCGTCTCCTACGAGCAGTACTTC
>TRBJ2-5|.|TRBV11-2|.
CASSLRQSYKEETQYF
TGTGCCAGCAGCTTGAGACAGAGCTACAAGGAGGAGACCCAGTACTTC
>TRBJ1-2|TRBD1|TRBV5-1|.
CASSFRTGPYGYTF
TGCGCCAGCAGCTTCAGGACAGGTCCTTATGGCTACACCTTC
>TRBJ1-3|TRBD1|TRBV9|.
CASSPRDRGSGNTIYF
TGTGCCAGCAGCCCCCGGGACAGGGGTTCTGGAAACACCATATATTTT
>TRBJ1-2|.|TRBV29-1|.
CSVEEGAPYGYTF
TGCAGCGTTGAGGAAGGGGCCCCCTATGGCTACACCTTC
>TRBJ2-4|TRBD1|TRBV29-1|.
CSVALTGGRIQYF
TGCAGCGTTGCCCTGACAGGGGGGAGAATTCAGTACTTC
>TRBJ2-7|TRBD2|TRBV3-1/TRBV3-2|once
CASSGTSGRLGGYEQYF
TGTGCCAGCAGCGGGACTAGCGGGAGGTTAGGGGGCTACGAGCAGTACTTC
>TRBJ1-6|.|TRBV18|.
CASSPVAGRGSPLHF
TGTGCCAGCTCCCCCGTTGCGGGGAGAGGTTCACCCCTCCACTTT
>TRBJ2-1|.|TRBV5-4|.
CASSLSTGAIRNEQFF
TGTGCCAGCAGCTTATCTACGGGAGCTATTCGGAATGAGCAGTTCTTC
>TRBJ2-2|TRBD1|TRBV5-1|.
CASSATSTGSNTGELFF
TGCGCCAGCAGCGCCACTTCGACAGGGTCGAACACCGGGGAGCTGTTTTTT
>TRBJ1-1|.|TRBV5-1|.
CASSFGGSEAFF
TGCGCCAGCAGCTTCGGGGGATCTGAAGCTTTCTTT
>TRBJ2-3|TRBD1|TRBV19|.
CASSNRGRSDTQYF
TGTGCCAGTAGTAACAGGGGGCGGTCAGATACGCAGTATTTT
>TRBJ1-2|TRBD1|TRBV12-3/TRBV12-4|.
CASRQGRAYGYTF
TGTGCCAGTAGACAGGGAAGGGCCTATGGCTACACCTTC
>TRBJ2-1|.|TRBV2|many
CASRETTQHEQFF
TGTGCCAGCAGGGAAACCACTCAACATGAGCAGTTCTTC
>TRBJ1-5|.|TRBV28|.
CASSDSPNQPQHF
TGTGCCAGCAGCGACAGCCCCAATCAGCCCCAGCATTTT
>TRBJ2-1|.|TRBV6-5|.
CASSQTGALYNEQFF
TGTGCCAGCAGTCAGACAGGAGCCCTCTACAATGAGCAGTTCTTC
>TRBJ2-1|TRBD2|TRBV10-1|.
CASSEALAGGSNEQFF
TGCGCCAGCAGTGAGGCCCTAGCGGGAGGCAGCAATGAGCAGTTCTTC
>TRBJ1-1|TRBD1|TRBV5-1|.
CASSFLQGESTEAFF
TGCGCCAGCAGCTTCCTACAGGGGGAGAGCACTGAAGCTTTCTTT
>TRBJ2-5|TRBD1|TRBV19|.
CASSIDLQGGKETQYF
TGTGCCAGTAGTATAGATTTACAGGGGGGAAAAGAGACCCAGTACTTC
>TRBJ1-1|.|TRBV3-1/TRBV3-2|.
CASSQVGGRSTEAFF
TGTGCCAGCAGCCAAGTGGGGGGGCGGAGCACTGAAGCTTTCTTT
>TRBJ2-1|.|TRBV11-3|few
CASSLDVGGYEQFF
TGTGCCAGCAGCTTAGATGTTGGCGGCTATGAGCAGTTCTTC
>TRBJ2-2|TRBD2|TRBV29-1|once
CSVGRGGSGELFF
TGCAGCGTTGGACGGGGGGGTTCTGGGGAGCTGTTTTTT
>TRBJ1-4|TRBD1|TRBV12-5|.
CASTDTGGVNEKLFF
TGTGCTAGTACTGATACAGGGGGTGTTAATGAAAAACTGTTTTTT
>TRBJ2-1|TRBD1|TRBV2|.
CASSTPGQGAGDEQFF
TGTGCCAGCAGTACCCCGGGACAGGGGGCAGGAGATGAGCAGTTCTTC
>TRBJ2-2|.|TRBV18|.
CASSPGPNGAGELFF
TGTGCCAGCTCACCGGGCCCGAACGGGGCCGGGGAGCTGTTTTTT
>TRBJ1-2|.|TRBV2|.
CASSGGRMDDYTF
TGTGCCAGCAGTGGGGGGCGGATGGACGACTACACCTTC
>TRBJ1-3|.|TRBV4-2|.
CASSQEQVFPGNTIYF
TGTGCCAGCAGCCAAGAGCAGGTATTCCCTGGAAACACCATATATTTT
>TRBJ1-1|.|TRBV19|.
CASSIIGGARTEAFF
TGTGCCAGTAGTATAATAGGAGGGGCTAGGACTGAAGCTTTCTTT
>TRBJ2-7|TRBD2|TRBV19|.
CASSARTSGHYEQYF
TGTGCCAGTAGTGCGAGGACTAGCGGGCACTACGAGCAGTACTTC
>TRBJ2-6|.|TRBV27|.
CASRSSAAGANVLTF
TGTGCCAGCAGGTCTAGCGCCGCTGGGGCCAACGTCCTGACTTTC
>TRBJ1-4|.|TRBV11-2|once
CASSLVLYGSRNEKLFF
TGTGCCAGCAGCTTAGTTCTCTACGGGAGTCGCAATGAAAAACTGTTTTTT
>TRBJ1-2|.|TRBV4-1|.
CASSQDYAGGYTF
TGCGCCAGCAGCCAAGATTATGCCGGTGGCTACACCTTC
>TRBJ2-7|.|TRBV29-1|once
CSAFVGRSIYEQYF
TGCAGCGCCTTTGTGGGCAGGTCAATCTACGAGCAGTACTTC
>TRBJ2-3|TRBD2|TRBV7-3|.
CASSLSLAGGSDTQYF
TGTGCCAGCAGCTTATCTCTAGCGGGAGGTTCAGATACGCAGTATTTT
>TRBJ1-1|.|TRBV6-6|.
CASSFSQTEAFF
TGTGCCAGCAGTTTCTCCCAGACTGAAGCTTTCTTT
>TRBJ2-2|TRBD2|TRBV5-1|.
CASSLGASGAGELFF
TGCGCCAGCAGCCTTGGGGCTAGCGGGGCCGGGGAGCTGTTTTTT
>TRBJ1-1|.|TRBV5-1|.
CASSSRTSMNTEAFF
TGCGCCAGCAGCTCCCGGACAAGCATGAACACTGAAGCTTTCTTT
>TRBJ1-6|TRBD1|TRBV5-1|.
CASSSTGTGNSPLHF
TGCGCCAGCAGCTCGACCGGGACAGGGAATTCACCCCTCCACTTT
>TRBJ1-6|TRBD1|TRBV5-1|once
CASSLEGQNYSPLHF
TGCGCCAGCAGCTTGGAGGGACAGAATTATTCACCCCTCCACTTT